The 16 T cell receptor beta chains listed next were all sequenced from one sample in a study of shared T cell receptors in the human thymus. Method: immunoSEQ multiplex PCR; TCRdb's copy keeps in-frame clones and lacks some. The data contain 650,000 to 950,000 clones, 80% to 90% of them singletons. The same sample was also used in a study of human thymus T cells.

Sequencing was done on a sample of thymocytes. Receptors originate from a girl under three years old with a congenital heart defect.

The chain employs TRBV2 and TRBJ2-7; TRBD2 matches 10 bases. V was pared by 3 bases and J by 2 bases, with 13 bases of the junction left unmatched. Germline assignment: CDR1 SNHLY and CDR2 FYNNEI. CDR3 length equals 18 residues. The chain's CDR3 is CASSDVVFVAGGPYEQYF. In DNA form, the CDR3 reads TGTGCCAGCAGTGACGTAGTTTTCGTAGCGGGGGGACCCTACGAGCAGTACTTC.

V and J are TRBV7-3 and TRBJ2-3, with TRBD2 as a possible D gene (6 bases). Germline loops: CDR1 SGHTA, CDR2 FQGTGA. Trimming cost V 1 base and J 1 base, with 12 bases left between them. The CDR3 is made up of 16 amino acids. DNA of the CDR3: TGTGCCAGCAGCTTAAAGGGAGGCCGGCGCACAGATACGCAGTATTTT. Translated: CASSLKGGRRTDTQYF. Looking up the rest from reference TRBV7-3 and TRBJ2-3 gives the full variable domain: GAGVSQTPSNKVTEKGKYVELRCDPISGHTALYWYRQSLGQGPEFLIYFQGTGAADDSGLPNDRFFAVRPEGSVSTLKIQRTERGDSAVYLCASSLKGGRRTDTQYFGPGTRLTVL.

CDR3 amino acids: CASSLERGERSEQYF. The CDR3 DNA follows: TGTGCCAGCAGCTTAGAGCGGGGGGAACGGAGCGAGCAGTACTTC. The chain joins TRBV7-9 to TRBJ2-7; 9 bases match TRBD2. The CDR3 consists of 15 residues. The ends lost 1 base at V and 6 bases at J; junction bases unmatched: 7. Germline values: CDR1 SEHNR, CDR2 FQNEAQ (reference sequence). Drawing the rest from reference TRBV7-9 and TRBJ2-7, the complete variable domain is DTGVSQNPRHKITKRGQNVTFRCDPISEHNRLYWYRQTLGQGPEFLTYFQNEAQLEKSRLLSDRFSAERPKGSFSTLEIQRTEQGDSAMYLCASSLERGERSEQYFGPGTRLTVT.

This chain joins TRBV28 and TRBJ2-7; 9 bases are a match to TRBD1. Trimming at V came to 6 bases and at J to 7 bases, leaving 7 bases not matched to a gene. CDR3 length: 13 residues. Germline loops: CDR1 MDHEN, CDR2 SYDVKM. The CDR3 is CASSEDRGGEQYF. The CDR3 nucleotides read TGTGCCAGCAGCGAGGACAGGGGAGGGGAGCAGTACTTC.

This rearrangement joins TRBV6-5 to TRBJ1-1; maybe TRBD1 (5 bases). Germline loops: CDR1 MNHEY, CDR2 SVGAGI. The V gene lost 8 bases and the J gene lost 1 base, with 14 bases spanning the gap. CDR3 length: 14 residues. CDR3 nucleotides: TGTGCCAGCGGGGGAGGTTTCCGGAACACTGAAGCTTTCTTT. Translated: CASGGGFRNTEAFF.

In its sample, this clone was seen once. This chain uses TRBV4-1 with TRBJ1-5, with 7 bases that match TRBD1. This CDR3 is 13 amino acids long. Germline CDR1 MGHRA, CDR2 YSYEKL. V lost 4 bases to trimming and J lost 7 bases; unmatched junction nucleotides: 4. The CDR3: CASSRDRKQPQHF. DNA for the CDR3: TGCGCCAGCAGCCGGGACAGAAAACAGCCCCAGCATTTT.

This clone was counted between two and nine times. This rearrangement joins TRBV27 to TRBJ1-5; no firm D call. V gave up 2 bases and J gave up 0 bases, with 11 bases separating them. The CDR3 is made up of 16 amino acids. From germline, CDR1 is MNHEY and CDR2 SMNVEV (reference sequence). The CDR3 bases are TGTGCCAGCAGTTTACGACGGGATTTTAGCAATCAGCCCCAGCATTTT. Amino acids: CASSLRRDFSNQPQHF.

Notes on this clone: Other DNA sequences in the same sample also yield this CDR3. CDR3: CATSSLGGTQYF. The DNA of the CDR3 is TGTGCCACCAGCAGCCTCGGGGGAACCCAGTACTTC. V usage is TRBV15 and J usage is TRBJ2-5; maybe TRBD2 (6 bases). This CDR3 region has 12 residues. Between the trimmed V and J ends, which lost 3 bases and 8 bases, there was a span of 10 bases. Germline CDR1 reads LNHNV; CDR2 reads YYDKDF (reference sequence). Variable domain in full (rest from reference TRBV15 and TRBJ2-5): DAMVIQNPRYQVTQFGKPVTLSCSQTLNHNVMYWYQQKSSQAPKLLFHYYDKDFNNEADTPDNFQSRRPNTSFCFLDIRSPGLGDTAMYLCATSSLGGTQYFGPGTRLLVL.

As DNA, the CDR3 is TGTGCCAGAAGCCACTCCAACGACAAACTCTATGGCTACACCTTC. Its translation is CARSHSNDKLYGYTF. J is TRBJ1-2 and V is TRBV5-3; unclear D gene. TRBV5-3 has ORF status, its function being uncertain. Trimming removed 4 bases at V and 4 bases at J, with 17 bases between. The CDR3 runs 15 residues.

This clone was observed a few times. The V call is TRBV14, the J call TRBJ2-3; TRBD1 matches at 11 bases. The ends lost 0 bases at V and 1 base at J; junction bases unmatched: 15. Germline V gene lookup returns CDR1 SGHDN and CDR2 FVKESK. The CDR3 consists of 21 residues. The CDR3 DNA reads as TGTGCCAGCAGCCAAGAAGGCGACGGACAGGGGGCTCCTCTACGCACAGATACGCAGTATTTT. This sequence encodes CASSQEGDGQGAPLRTDTQYF.

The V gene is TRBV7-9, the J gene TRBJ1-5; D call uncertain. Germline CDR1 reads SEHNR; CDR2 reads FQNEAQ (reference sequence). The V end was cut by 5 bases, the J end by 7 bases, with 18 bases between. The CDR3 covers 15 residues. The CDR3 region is CASSPSGLGGQPQHF. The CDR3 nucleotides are TGTGCCAGCAGCCCTAGCGGCCTGGGAGGGCAGCCCCAGCATTTT.

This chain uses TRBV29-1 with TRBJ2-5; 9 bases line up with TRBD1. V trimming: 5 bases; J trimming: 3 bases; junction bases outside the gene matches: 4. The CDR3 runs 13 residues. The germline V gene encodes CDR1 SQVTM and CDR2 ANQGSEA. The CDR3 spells CSVWDREKETQYF. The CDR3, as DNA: TGCAGCGTTTGGGACAGGGAAAAAGAGACCCAGTACTTC.

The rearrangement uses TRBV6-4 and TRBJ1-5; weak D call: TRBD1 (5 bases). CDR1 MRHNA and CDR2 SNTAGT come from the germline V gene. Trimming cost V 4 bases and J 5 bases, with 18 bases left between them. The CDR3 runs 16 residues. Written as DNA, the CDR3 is TGTGCCAGCAGTGGCCCCGGTGGCAGGGAGGATCAGCCCCAGCATTTT. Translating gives CASSGPGGREDQPQHF.

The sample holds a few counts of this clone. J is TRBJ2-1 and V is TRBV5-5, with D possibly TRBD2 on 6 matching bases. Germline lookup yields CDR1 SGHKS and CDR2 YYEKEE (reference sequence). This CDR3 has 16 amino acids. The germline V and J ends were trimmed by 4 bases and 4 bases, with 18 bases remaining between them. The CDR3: CASSPNGTDKYNEQFF. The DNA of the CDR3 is TGTGCCAGCAGCCCCAACGGGACTGACAAATACAATGAGCAGTTCTTC.

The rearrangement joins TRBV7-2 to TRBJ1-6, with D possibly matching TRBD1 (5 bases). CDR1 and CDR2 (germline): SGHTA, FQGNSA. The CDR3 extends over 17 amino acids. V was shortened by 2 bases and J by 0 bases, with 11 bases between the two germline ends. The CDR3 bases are TGTGCCAGCAGCTTATTGGGGCGTAGCTCCTATAATTCACCCCTCCACTTT. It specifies CASSLLGRSSYNSPLHF.

The CDR3 region is CATSSPGRRRDTEAFF. The DNA of the CDR3 is TGTGCCACCAGCAGCCCCGGGAGAAGGAGGGACACTGAAGCTTTCTTT. The chain couples TRBV15 to TRBJ1-1, with D uncertain. CDR1 and CDR2 (germline): LNHNV, YYDKDF (reference sequence). Trimming pared 3 bases from V and 3 bases from J, leaving 17 bases between. This CDR3 has 16 amino acids.